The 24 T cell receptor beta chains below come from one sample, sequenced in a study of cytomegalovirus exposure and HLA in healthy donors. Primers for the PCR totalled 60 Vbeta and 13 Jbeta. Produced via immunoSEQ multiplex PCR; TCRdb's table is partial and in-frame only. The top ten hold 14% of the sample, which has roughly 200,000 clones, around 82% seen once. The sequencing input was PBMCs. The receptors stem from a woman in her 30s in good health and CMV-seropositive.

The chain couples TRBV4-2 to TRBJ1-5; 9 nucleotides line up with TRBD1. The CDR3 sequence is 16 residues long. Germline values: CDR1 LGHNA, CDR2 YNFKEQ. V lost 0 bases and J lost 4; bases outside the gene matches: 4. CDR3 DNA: TGTGCCAGCAGCCAAGACGGGACAGGGAGAAATCAGCCCCAGCATTTT. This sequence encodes CASSQDGTGRNQPQHF.

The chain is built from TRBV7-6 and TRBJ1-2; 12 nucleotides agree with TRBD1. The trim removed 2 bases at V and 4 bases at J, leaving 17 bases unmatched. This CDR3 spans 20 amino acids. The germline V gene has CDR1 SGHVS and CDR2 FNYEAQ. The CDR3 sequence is CASSLSPFGTGGFLPYGYTF. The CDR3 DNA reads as TGTGCCAGCAGCTTAAGTCCGTTTGGGACAGGGGGCTTCTTACCCTATGGCTACACCTTC.

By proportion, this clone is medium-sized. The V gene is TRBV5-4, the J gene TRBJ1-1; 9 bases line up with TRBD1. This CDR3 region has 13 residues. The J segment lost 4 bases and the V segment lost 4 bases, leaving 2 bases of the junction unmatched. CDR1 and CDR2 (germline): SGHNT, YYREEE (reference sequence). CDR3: CASSRQGVTEAFF. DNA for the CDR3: TGTGCCAGCAGCCGACAGGGGGTCACTGAAGCTTTCTTT. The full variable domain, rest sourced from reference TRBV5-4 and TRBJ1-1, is ETGVTQSPTHLIKTRGQQVTLRCSSQSGHNTVSWYQQALGQGPQFIFQYYREEENGRGNFPPRFSGLQFPNYSSELNVNALELDDSALYLCASSRQGVTEAFFGQGTRLTVV.

CDR3 amino acids: CASSLVQAKETQYF. CDR3 DNA: TGTGCCAGCAGCTTAGTGCAGGCTAAAGAGACCCAGTACTTC. This chain links TRBV11-2 with TRBJ2-5; D is unresolved. Germline V gene lookup returns CDR1 SGHAT and CDR2 FQNNGV. V was cut by 1 base and J by 3 bases, with 9 bases left in between. The CDR3 loop spans 14 amino acids.

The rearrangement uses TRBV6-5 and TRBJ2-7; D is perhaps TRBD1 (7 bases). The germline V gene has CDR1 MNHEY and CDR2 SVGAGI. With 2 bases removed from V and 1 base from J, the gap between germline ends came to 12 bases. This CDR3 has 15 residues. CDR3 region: CASSYRGTDSYEQYF. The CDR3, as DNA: TGTGCCAGCAGTTACCGCGGGACAGATTCCTACGAGCAGTACTTC.

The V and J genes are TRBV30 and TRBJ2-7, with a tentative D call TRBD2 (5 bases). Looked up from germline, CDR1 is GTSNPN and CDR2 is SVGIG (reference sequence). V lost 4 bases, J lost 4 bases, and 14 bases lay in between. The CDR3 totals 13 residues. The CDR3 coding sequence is TGTGCCTGGACTAGCCCTTCAAAATACGAGCAGTACTTC. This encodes CAWTSPSKYEQYF.

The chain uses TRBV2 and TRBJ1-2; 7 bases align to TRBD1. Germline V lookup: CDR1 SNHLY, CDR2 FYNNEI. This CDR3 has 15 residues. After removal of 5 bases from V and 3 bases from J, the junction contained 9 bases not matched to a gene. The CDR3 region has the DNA TGTGCCAGCAGTAGGGACAGCCAGACTGACTATGGCTACACCTTC. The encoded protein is CASSRDSQTDYGYTF.

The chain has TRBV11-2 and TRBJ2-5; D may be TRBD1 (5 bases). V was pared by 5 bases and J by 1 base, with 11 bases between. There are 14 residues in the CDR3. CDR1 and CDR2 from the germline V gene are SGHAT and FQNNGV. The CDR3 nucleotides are TGTGCCAGCAGCAGTCTTAGGGGCCAAGAGACCCAGTACTTC. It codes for CASSSLRGQETQYF.

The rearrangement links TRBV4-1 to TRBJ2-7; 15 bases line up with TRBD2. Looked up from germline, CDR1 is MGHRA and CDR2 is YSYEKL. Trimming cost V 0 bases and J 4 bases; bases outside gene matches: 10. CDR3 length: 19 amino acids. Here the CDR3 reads CASSQDPGLAGGREYEQYF. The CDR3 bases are TGCGCCAGCAGCCAAGATCCGGGACTAGCGGGGGGACGGGAATACGAGCAGTACTTC.

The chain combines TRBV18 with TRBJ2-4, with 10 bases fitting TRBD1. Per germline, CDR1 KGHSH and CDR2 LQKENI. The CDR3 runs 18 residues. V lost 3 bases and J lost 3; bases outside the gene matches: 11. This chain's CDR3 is CASSPGGRQGASKNIQYF. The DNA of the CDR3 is TGTGCCAGCTCACCCGGCGGGCGACAGGGGGCAAGCAAAAACATTCAGTACTTC.

The CDR3 DNA reads as TGTGCCAGCAGTTGGGGCAAGTCCGGAAACACCATATATTTT. Translation: CASSWGKSGNTIYF. The rearrangement links TRBV28 to TRBJ1-3; the D gene is possibly TRBD1 (5 bases). There are 14 residues in the CDR3. V was clipped by 4 bases and J by 4 bases, with 11 bases between them. The germline V gene has CDR1 MDHEN and CDR2 SYDVKM.

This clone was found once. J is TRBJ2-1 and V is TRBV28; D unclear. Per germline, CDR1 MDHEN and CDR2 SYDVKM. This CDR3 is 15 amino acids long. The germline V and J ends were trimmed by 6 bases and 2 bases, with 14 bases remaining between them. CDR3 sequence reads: CASSLGSSAYNEQFF. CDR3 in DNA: TGTGCCAGCAGCCTAGGTTCCAGCGCCTACAATGAGCAGTTCTTC.

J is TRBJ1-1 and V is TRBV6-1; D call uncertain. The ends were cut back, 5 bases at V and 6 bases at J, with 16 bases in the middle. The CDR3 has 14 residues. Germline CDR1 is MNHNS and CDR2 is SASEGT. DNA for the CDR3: TGTGCCAGCAGTCTGCCGCCGCGGGAAGCTGAAGCTTTCTTT. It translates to CASSLPPREAEAFF.

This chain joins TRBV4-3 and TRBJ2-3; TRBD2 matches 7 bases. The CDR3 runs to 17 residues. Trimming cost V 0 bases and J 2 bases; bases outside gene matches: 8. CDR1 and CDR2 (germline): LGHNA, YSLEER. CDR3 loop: CASSQEVLAEYTDTQYF. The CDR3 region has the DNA TGCGCCAGCAGCCAAGAGGTCCTAGCGGAATACACAGATACGCAGTATTTT.

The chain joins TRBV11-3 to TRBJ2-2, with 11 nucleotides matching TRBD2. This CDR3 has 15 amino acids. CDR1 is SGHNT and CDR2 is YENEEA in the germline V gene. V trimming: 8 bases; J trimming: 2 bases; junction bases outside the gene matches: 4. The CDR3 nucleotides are TGTGCCAGCTCCGGGACTAGCGGAAACACCGGGGAGCTGTTTTTT. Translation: CASSGTSGNTGELFF.

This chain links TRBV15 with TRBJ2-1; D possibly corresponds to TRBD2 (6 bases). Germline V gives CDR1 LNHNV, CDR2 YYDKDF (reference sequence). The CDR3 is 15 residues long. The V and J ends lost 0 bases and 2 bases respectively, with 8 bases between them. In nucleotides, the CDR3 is TGTGCCACCAGCAGAGACAGGAGGGCCTACAATGAGCAGTTCTTC. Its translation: CATSRDRRAYNEQFF.

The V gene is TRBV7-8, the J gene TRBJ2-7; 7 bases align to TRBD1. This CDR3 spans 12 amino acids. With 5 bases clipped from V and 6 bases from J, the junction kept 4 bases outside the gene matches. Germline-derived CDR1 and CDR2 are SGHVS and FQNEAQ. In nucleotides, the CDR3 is TGTGCCAGCAGCCCGACAGGGACCGAGCAGTACTTC. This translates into CASSPTGTEQYF.

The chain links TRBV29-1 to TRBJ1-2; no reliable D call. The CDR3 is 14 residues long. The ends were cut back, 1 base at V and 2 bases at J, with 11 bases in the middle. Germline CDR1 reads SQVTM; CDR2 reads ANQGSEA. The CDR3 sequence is CSVEGAARNYGYTF. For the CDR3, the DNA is TGCAGCGTTGAAGGGGCAGCCAGAAACTATGGCTACACCTTC.

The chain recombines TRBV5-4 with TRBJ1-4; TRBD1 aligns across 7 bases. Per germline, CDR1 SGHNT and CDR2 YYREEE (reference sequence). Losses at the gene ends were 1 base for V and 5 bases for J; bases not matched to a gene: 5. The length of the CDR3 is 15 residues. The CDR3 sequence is CASSLRAGGNEKLFF. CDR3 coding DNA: TGTGCCAGCAGCTTGCGCGCAGGGGGAAATGAAAAACTGTTTTTT.

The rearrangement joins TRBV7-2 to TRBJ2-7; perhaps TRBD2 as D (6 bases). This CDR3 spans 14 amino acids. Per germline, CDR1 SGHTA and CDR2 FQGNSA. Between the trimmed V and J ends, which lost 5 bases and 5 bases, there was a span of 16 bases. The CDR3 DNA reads TGTGCCAGCAGCAAACCGGGACTGTCAAACGAGCAGTACTTC. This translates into CASSKPGLSNEQYF.

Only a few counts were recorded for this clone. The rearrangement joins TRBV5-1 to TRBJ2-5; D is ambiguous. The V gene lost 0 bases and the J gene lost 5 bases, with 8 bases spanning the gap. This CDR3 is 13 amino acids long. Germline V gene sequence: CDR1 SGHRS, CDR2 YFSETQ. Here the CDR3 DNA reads TGCGCCAGCAGCTTGGGTTCCGGGGAGACCCAGTACTTC. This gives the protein CASSLGSGETQYF.

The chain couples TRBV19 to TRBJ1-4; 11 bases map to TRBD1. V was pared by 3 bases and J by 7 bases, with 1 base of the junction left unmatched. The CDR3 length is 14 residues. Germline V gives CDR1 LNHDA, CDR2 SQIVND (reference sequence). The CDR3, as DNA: TGTGCCAGTAGTATGGACAGGGGGCGTGAAAAACTGTTTTTT. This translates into CASSMDRGREKLFF.

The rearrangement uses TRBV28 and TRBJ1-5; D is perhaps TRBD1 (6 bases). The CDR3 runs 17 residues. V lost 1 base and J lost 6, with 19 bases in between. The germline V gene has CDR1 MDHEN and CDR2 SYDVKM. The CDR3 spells CASSLLLSGVEGQPQHF. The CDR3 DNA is TGTGCCAGCAGTTTATTACTATCAGGGGTAGAGGGTCAGCCCCAGCATTTT.

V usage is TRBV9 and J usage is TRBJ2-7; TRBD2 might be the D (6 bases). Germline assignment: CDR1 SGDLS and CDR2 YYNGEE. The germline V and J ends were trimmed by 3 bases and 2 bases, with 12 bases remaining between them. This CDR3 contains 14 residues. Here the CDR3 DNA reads TGTGCCAGCAGCGCGGGGGTTGGGGCCTACGAGCAGTACTTC. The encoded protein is CASSAGVGAYEQYF.